This TCR beta chain is drawn from a study of blood T cell repertoires in COVID-19. At the level of the study: Donors in the United States, Italy and Spain gave samples during acute or convalescent COVID-19.

Per the authors' pipeline: Nucleated cell counts were estimated from reference gene primer amplification. Method: immunoSEQ multiplex PCR; TCRdb's copy keeps in-frame clones and lacks some. V and J calls and clone size follow that table, whereas D and trimming were derived from the DNA. The sample shows approximately 230,000 clones, 82% of them seen only once. Germline CDR1 reads KGHSH; CDR2 reads LQKENI. V was trimmed by 4 bases and J by 6 bases, leaving 13 bases between them. The CDR3 consists of 14 residues. The clonotype was recovered from a woman of 80 years or more with active or convalescent COVID-19. Material for sequencing was peripheral blood. The rearrangement uses TRBV18 and TRBJ1-5; weak D call: TRBD1 (6 bases). In nucleotides, the CDR3 is TGTGCCAGCTCACAGACAGGAGTGGCTCAGCCCCAGCATTTT. The encoded protein is CASSQTGVAQPQHF.